The rows below give T cell receptor beta chains drawn from one sample of a study of early T cells in non-severe SARS-CoV-2 infection. One entry per CDR3 protein, called by TCRdb with MiXCR from the 5' RACE reads. The sample records 70,000 to 90,000 distinct CDR3 sequences, 11% being singletons. Specimen: whole blood. The receptors originated from an adult who was a healthcare worker with PCR-confirmed SARS-CoV-2 infection or an uninfected control (not recorded which). CDR3s include the opening cysteine and the closing phenylalanine or tryptophan. Fields, in order: clone size, V gene, J gene, D gene, CDR3 DNA, CDR3 protein. A D gene is named only where the DNA matches it firmly. Clone sizes are given selectively: once, few, many, or a class where the clone is expanded.

many	TRBV6-6	TRBJ1-4	NA	TGTGCCAGCAGTTATGCGCGGGCTGACGAAAAACTGTTTTTT	CASSYARADEKLFF
many	TRBV4-2	TRBJ1-3	NA	TGTGCCAGCAGGGGGTCCGGAAACACCATATATTTT	CASRGSGNTIYF
many	TRBV27	TRBJ1-1	TRBD1	TGTGCCAGCAGTAGAAACAGGGGAAACATGAACACTGAAGCTTTCTTT	CASSRNRGNMNTEAFF
many	TRBV4-1	TRBJ2-5	NA	TGCGCCAGCAGCCAGATTCAGGGGATTGGAGAGACCCAGTACTTC	CASSQIQGIGETQYF
many	TRBV9	TRBJ1-6	NA	TGTGCCAGCAGCGTAGGTAGGTCCGGACCCGATAATTCACCCCTCCACTTT	CASSVGRSGPDNSPLHF
many	TRBV3-1	TRBJ1-1	NA	TGTGCCAGCACCTTAAAAGGGACTGAAGCTTTCTTT	CASTLKGTEAFF
few	TRBV11-2	TRBJ2-3	NA	TGTGCCAGCAGCGACTGGACAGCAAGCACAGATACGCAGTATTTT	CASSDWTASTDTQYF
many	TRBV6-5	TRBJ2-1	TRBD1	TGTGCCAGCAACCAAGGGACCGGGACAGGGACCTACAATGAGCAGTTCTTC	CASNQGTGTGTYNEQFF
few	TRBV6-1	TRBJ1-4	TRBD1	TGTGCCAGCAGTGAAATGGGACAGGAGGTGTTTTTT	CASSEMGQEVFF
NA	TRBV4-3	TRBJ2-3	NA	TGCGCCAGCAGCCAAGGGGGCAGGGAGGCAGATACGCAGTATTTT	CASSQGGREADTQYF
NA	TRBV13	TRBJ1-4	NA	TGTGCCAGCAGCTTGTCGGGGAAGACTAATGAAAAACTGTTTTTT	CASSLSGKTNEKLFF
few	TRBV5-8	TRBJ2-2	TRBD1	TGTGCCAGCAGCTTGGAGGGACAGGGAAACACCGGGGAGCTGTTTTTT	CASSLEGQGNTGELFF
few	TRBV4-2	TRBJ2-5	NA	TGTGCCAGCAGCCAAGGATTACCGGGACTTCAAGAGACCCAGTACTTC	CASSQGLPGLQETQYF
many	TRBV6-5	TRBJ2-2	NA	TGTGCCAGCTCTCGGTCCGCCGCGCACGGGAACACCGGGGAGCTGTTTTTT	CASSRSAAHGNTGELFF
NA	TRBV3-1	TRBJ2-1	NA	TGTGCCAGCAGCCTGTCAGATGAGCAGTTCTTC	CASSLSDEQFF
few	TRBV18	TRBJ2-4	TRBD1	TGTGCCAGCTCACCTGCCTCCTCCGGGACAGGGAGGTCCAAAAACATTCAGTACTTC	CASSPASSGTGRSKNIQYF
many	TRBV6-5	TRBJ1-4	NA	TGTGCCAGCAGCTATTTCAGATCGGCTAATGAAAAACTGTTTTTT	CASSYFRSANEKLFF
NA	TRBV4-2	TRBJ1-1	NA	TGTGCCAGCAGCCAGGATCCAGGCAACACTGAAGCTTTCTTT	CASSQDPGNTEAFF
NA	TRBV29-1	TRBJ2-2	TRBD1	TGCAGCGTCGGGGACAGAGACACCGGGGAGCTGTTTTTT	CSVGDRDTGELFF
few	TRBV25-1	TRBJ2-3	NA	TGTGCCAGCAGTGCGAGCGGGCGAACAGATACGCAGTATTTT	CASSASGRTDTQYF
many	TRBV6-5	TRBJ2-5	NA	TGTGCCAGCAGCGACCGGGGACAAACTCAAGAGACCCAGTACTTC	CASSDRGQTQETQYF
once	TRBV7-3	TRBJ2-5	NA	TGTGCCAGCAGCTCGGACACGGAGACCCAGTACTTC	CASSSDTETQYF
many	TRBV30	TRBJ1-6	NA	TGTGCCTGGAGTGTGGGGGGGGAGGCTTCACCCCTCCACTTT	CAWSVGGEASPLHF
NA	TRBV18	TRBJ1-5	TRBD1	TGTGCCAGCTCACCCCTACAGGGGGGAGATCAGCCCCAGCATTTT	CASSPLQGGDQPQHF
NA	TRBV7-2	TRBJ1-5	NA	TGTGCCAGCAGCTTATTTTCCGATCAGCCCCAGCATTTT	CASSLFSDQPQHF
many	TRBV6-5	TRBJ1-5	TRBD1	TGTGCCAGCAGCACGGACAGGGGAAGGCAGCCCCAGCATTTT	CASSTDRGRQPQHF
NA	TRBV13	TRBJ1-4	NA	TGTGCCAGCAGCCCGAATGGGGGATCGGGTGAAAAACTGTTTTTT	CASSPNGGSGEKLFF
few	TRBV7-8	TRBJ1-5	NA	TGTGCCAGCAGCGACCCCCGAATGGGTCAGCCCCAGCATTTT	CASSDPRMGQPQHF
few	TRBV10-3	TRBJ2-2	NA	TGTGCCATCAGTCCGACAGGCAGGGTCGGGGAGCTGTTTTTT	CAISPTGRVGELFF
NA	TRBV7-8	TRBJ1-2	NA	TGTGCCAGCAGCCTGGGGACATCTTATGGCTACACCTTC	CASSLGTSYGYTF
few	TRBV10-3	TRBJ1-1	TRBD1	TGTGCCATCAGTGGGACAGGGGTGAACACTGAAGCTTTCTTT	CAISGTGVNTEAFF
many	TRBV29-1	TRBJ2-3	NA	TGCAGCGTTGACTTCGGCAGACCTAGCACAGATACGCAGTATTTT	CSVDFGRPSTDTQYF
many	TRBV7-8	TRBJ2-5	NA	TGTGCCAGCAGGGGGGAGACCCAGTACTTC	CASRGETQYF
few	TRBV14	TRBJ2-7	TRBD1	TGTGCCAGCAGCCTCTCCGGGTGGACAGGGGGCATTTACGAGCAGTACTTC	CASSLSGWTGGIYEQYF
NA	TRBV4-3	TRBJ1-4	NA	TGCGCCAGCAGCCAAGATTTGCCCGGGGGCTTTTCTGACTACGATGAAAAACTGTTTTTT	CASSQDLPGGFSDYDEKLFF
many	TRBV12-3/TRBV12-4	TRBJ1-2	NA	TGTGCCAGCAGTTTAGATCAGTCCGGGTACTATGGCTACACCTTC	CASSLDQSGYYGYTF
many	TRBV30	TRBJ1-6	NA	TGTGCCTGGAGTGTTTCCCAGGGGAATAATTCACCCCTCCACTTT	CAWSVSQGNNSPLHF